Listed here are 17 T cell receptor beta chains from one sample, sequenced in a study of siplizumab effects on memory and regulatory T cells. The mixed lymphocyte reaction cells were cocultured at 37°C for roughly 6 days. Data came from immunoSEQ multiplex PCR; TCRdb stores just in-frame clones and leaves some out. The sample contains about 9,900 clones, around 40% of which appear only once. These TCRs are of unknown antigen specificity. Input material: CFSE-low (dividing) CD4+ T cells sorted from an allogeneic mixed lymphocyte reaction. Source of these receptors: a human donor in good health; the cells came from an allogeneic mixed lymphocyte reaction.

This clone has more than one count but fewer than ten. The V and J genes are TRBV7-9 and TRBJ2-1; 7 nucleotides align to TRBD2. With 6 bases clipped from V and 6 bases from J, the junction kept 5 bases outside the gene matches. Germline V gene sequence: CDR1 SEHNR, CDR2 FQNEAQ (reference sequence). The CDR3 has 13 amino acids. CDR3 coding DNA: TGTGCCAGCAGAGCGGGGCTGGCCAATGAGCAGTTCTTC. Translated: CASRAGLANEQFF.

The rearrangement links TRBV27 to TRBJ1-6, with a possible D match to TRBD1 (5 bases). The CDR3 contains 15 residues. The V and J ends lost 2 bases and 3 bases respectively, with 8 bases between them. CDR1 and CDR2 (germline): MNHEY, SMNVEV (reference sequence). The CDR3 nucleotides read TGTGCCAGCAGTTTACAACAGGACTATAATTCACCCCTCCACTTT. Translation: CASSLQQDYNSPLHF.

The chain carries TRBV7-2 and TRBJ2-7; no reliable D call. This CDR3 has 15 amino acids. The V end lost 5 bases, the J end lost 0 bases, and 14 bases lay between the germline ends. The V gene's germline CDR1 is SGHTA and CDR2 FQGNSA. CDR3 coding DNA: TGTGCCAGCAGCCGCCCGGCAGGAAGCTCCTACGAGCAGTACTTC. Translated: CASSRPAGSSYEQYF.

The CDR3 loop reads CSVAGGQETQYF. In nucleotides, the CDR3 is TGCAGCGTTGCCGGGGGTCAGGAGACCCAGTACTTC. The chain couples TRBV29-1 to TRBJ2-5; D is possibly TRBD2 (6 bases). Trimming took off 4 bases at V and 5 bases at J, with 11 bases between the two ends. The CDR3 consists of 12 residues. Germline V CDR1 and CDR2: SQVTM, ANQGSEA.

This clone counts as medium-sized. V usage is TRBV2 and J usage is TRBJ2-1; D is uncertain. Germline CDR1 and CDR2: SNHLY and FYNNEI. The CDR3 contains 13 residues. V was trimmed by 5 bases and J by 4 bases, leaving 9 bases between them. CDR3 DNA sequence: TGTGCCAGCAGTAAAGAGACTTACAATGAGCAGTTCTTC. As protein: CASSKETYNEQFF.

V is TRBV27 and J is TRBJ2-3; D is perhaps TRBD2 (6 bases). The CDR3 extends over 15 amino acids. The germline gives CDR1 MNHEY, CDR2 SMNVEV (reference sequence). V lost 3 bases and J lost 2, with 12 bases in between. The CDR3 loop is CASSFSDYPTDTQYF. CDR3 sequence (DNA): TGTGCCAGCAGTTTTTCGGACTACCCCACAGATACGCAGTATTTT.

The V gene is TRBV7-9, the J gene TRBJ2-7; a weak D match, TRBD2 (5 bases). Germline V gene data show CDR1 as SEHNR and CDR2 as FQNEAQ (reference sequence). The CDR3 extends over 14 amino acids. Between the trimmed V and J ends, which lost 7 bases and 7 bases, there was a span of 20 bases. The CDR3 is CASTQGLRNPEQYF. Here the CDR3 DNA reads TGTGCCAGCACCCAAGGACTGCGCAACCCGGAGCAGTACTTC.

The chain combines TRBV18 with TRBJ1-1, with D tentatively TRBD1 (6 bases). CDR3 size: 14 residues. Trimming shortened V by 2 bases and J by 3 bases, and 10 bases separated the two germline ends. Germline V CDR1 and CDR2: KGHSH, LQKENI. The CDR3 loop is CASSPSKGDTEAFF. The CDR3 DNA sequence: TGTGCCAGCTCACCATCGAAGGGGGACACTGAAGCTTTCTTT.

The gene calls are TRBV4-1 and TRBJ1-2; TRBD1 matches at 8 bases. Germline V lookup: CDR1 MGHRA, CDR2 YSYEKL. The CDR3 is made up of 13 amino acids. V lost 1 base, J lost 7 bases, and 2 bases stayed unmatched. The CDR3: CASSQAGGFGYTF. The CDR3 DNA sequence: TGCGCCAGCAGCCAAGCAGGGGGCTTTGGCTACACCTTC.

This chain connects TRBV28 to TRBJ1-1; D uncertain. Per germline, CDR1 MDHEN and CDR2 SYDVKM. CDR3 length: 12 residues. Trimming pared 3 bases from V and 8 bases from J, leaving 10 bases between. CDR3 sequence: CASSFPTGEAFF. CDR3 bases: TGTGCCAGCAGTTTCCCGACTGGAGAAGCTTTCTTT.

The rearrangement links TRBV11-1 to TRBJ2-6; D unclear. The CDR3 has 15 amino acids. From germline, CDR1 is SGHAT and CDR2 FQDESV (reference sequence). Trimming removed 3 bases at V and 2 bases at J, with 8 bases between. CDR3 in amino acids: CASSFGRPGANVLTF. Here the CDR3 DNA reads TGTGCCAGCAGCTTCGGAAGACCTGGGGCCAACGTCCTGACTTTC.

The V call is TRBV10-3, the J call TRBJ2-1; a weak D match, TRBD1 (6 bases). There are 15 residues in the CDR3. Between the trimmed V and J ends, which lost 4 bases and 7 bases, there was a span of 17 bases. CDR1 is ENHRY and CDR2 is SYGVKD in the germline V gene. The CDR3 DNA sequence: TGTGCCATCAGTGGGGGACAAAAATCGGGGAATGAGCAGTTCTTC. It codes for CAISGGQKSGNEQFF.

This clone was picked up a small number of times. This chain joins TRBV9 and TRBJ1-2; D ambiguous. Germline V lookup: CDR1 SGDLS, CDR2 YYNGEE. V was clipped by 3 bases and J by 0 bases, with 12 bases between them. The CDR3 has 15 residues. CDR3: CASSAQPQANYGYTF. CDR3 in DNA: TGTGCCAGCAGCGCCCAGCCTCAGGCTAACTATGGCTACACCTTC.

Sample share makes this clone medium-sized. The rearrangement uses TRBV6-1 and TRBJ2-4, with D perhaps TRBD2 (5 bases). Germline V CDR1 and CDR2: MNHNS, SASEGT. The length of the CDR3 is 14 residues. The V gene lost 4 bases and the J gene lost 9 bases, with 16 bases spanning the gap. CDR3 in DNA: TGTGCCAGCAGTGGAACCCACGGGGAACTCATTCAGTACTTC. This encodes CASSGTHGELIQYF.

This clone is deemed medium-sized. CDR3 coding DNA: TGTGCCAGCAGCTTAGCGGGACAGGGGAATCAGCCCCAGCATTTT. Translation gives CASSLAGQGNQPQHF. This chain joins TRBV7-9 and TRBJ1-5; the match to TRBD1 covers 10 bases. The CDR3 length is 15 residues. Germline lookup yields CDR1 SEHNR and CDR2 FQNEAQ (reference sequence). V shed 0 bases and J 4 bases; nucleotides not matched to a gene: 0.

The chain carries TRBV6-6 and TRBJ2-5, with TRBD2 as a possible D gene (5 bases). V dropped 6 bases and J dropped 5 bases, with 10 bases sitting between them. Germline V CDR1 and CDR2: MNHNY, SVGAGI (reference sequence). The CDR3 consists of 12 residues. The CDR3 region is CASSISAETQYF. The CDR3 DNA follows: TGTGCCAGCAGCATTAGCGCGGAGACCCAGTACTTC.

The chain employs TRBV4-1 and TRBJ2-7, with D unresolved. Germline CDR1 reads MGHRA; CDR2 reads YSYEKL. CDR3 length: 14 residues. Trimming shortened V by 1 base and J by 1 base, and 8 bases separated the two germline ends. CDR3 sequence reads: CASSQGLGSYEQYF. Written as DNA, the CDR3 is TGCGCCAGCAGCCAAGGGCTCGGGTCCTACGAGCAGTACTTC.